The rows below give T cell receptor beta chains drawn from one sample of a study of blood T cell repertoires in COVID-19. Using immunoSEQ multiplex PCR, the repertoire was profiled, and TCRdb retains in-frame clones only, with some absent. The table includes about 230,000 clones, 88% detected once. Sample: PBMCs or T cells enriched from blood (not recorded which). The receptors were gathered from a woman in her twenties or thirties who had been exposed to COVID-19. The CDR3 runs from the conserved cysteine through the conserved F or W. A D gene is named only where the DNA matches it firmly. Expanded clones get a size class; other rows say once, few or many, or leave the size out.

>NA|TRBV6-5|TRBJ1-2|once
CASSRQEVNGYTF
TGTGCCAGCAGCCGCCAGGAGGTGAACGGCTACACCTTC
>NA|TRBV2|TRBJ2-1|NA
CASSELNRGSYNEQFF
TGTGCCAGCAGTGAACTGAACCGGGGCTCCTACAATGAGCAGTTCTTC
>TRBD2|TRBV28|TRBJ2-3|NA
CASSFPRLAGGISTDTQYF
TGTGCCAGCAGTTTCCCCAGACTAGCGGGAGGGATCAGCACAGATACGCAGTATTTT
>NA|TRBV19|TRBJ1-2|NA
CASKSLVRRLQVYGYTF
TGTGCCAGTAAGTCTCTTGTAAGAAGACTCCAAGTCTATGGCTACACCTTC
>TRBD2|TRBV27|TRBJ2-7|once
CASRPSGRANEQYF
TGTGCCAGCAGACCCAGCGGGAGGGCTAACGAGCAGTACTTC
>TRBD1|TRBV12-3/TRBV12-4|TRBJ1-2|NA
CASADRGYYGYTF
TGTGCCAGCGCGGACAGGGGTTATTATGGCTACACCTTC
>TRBD2|TRBV5-1|TRBJ2-7|NA
CASSFVTGLSYEQYF
TGCGCCAGCAGCTTCGTCACGGGACTATCCTACGAGCAGTACTTC
>TRBD1|TRBV3-1/TRBV3-2|TRBJ2-5|once
CASAHGTEETQYF
TGTGCCAGCGCTCACGGGACAGAAGAGACCCAGTACTTC
>NA|TRBV19|TRBJ1-3|NA
CASSIGRQTFSGNTIYF
TGTGCCAGTAGTATAGGCCGACAAACGTTCTCTGGAAACACCATATATTTT
>NA|TRBV7-3|TRBJ1-1|few
CASSLGPGSTEAFF
TGTGCCAGCAGCTTAGGGCCCGGGAGCACTGAAGCTTTCTTT
>TRBD2|TRBV14|TRBJ2-1|NA
CASSQEKFMRREAGINEQFF
TGTGCCAGCAGCCAAGAGAAGTTCATGAGGCGAGAAGCGGGAATTAATGAGCAGTTCTTC
>TRBD1|TRBV25-1|TRBJ1-4|few
CASSESGGSTNEKLFF
TGTGCCAGCAGTGAATCAGGGGGTTCAACTAATGAAAAACTGTTTTTT
>NA|TRBV6-1|TRBJ2-5|NA
CASSDTLTVQETQYF
TGTGCCAGCAGTGATACATTGACAGTCCAAGAGACCCAGTACTTC
>TRBD1|TRBV7-2|TRBJ2-1|NA
CASSSGQGGDEQFF
TGTGCCAGCAGCTCGGGACAGGGGGGCGATGAGCAGTTCTTC
>TRBD1|TRBV3-1/TRBV3-2|TRBJ2-1|NA
CASSQGIPQGYNEQFF
TGTGCCAGCAGCCAGGGAATCCCACAGGGGTACAATGAGCAGTTCTTC
>NA|TRBV10-2|TRBJ1-4|NA
CASILREPKLFF
TGCGCCAGCATTCTCCGGGAACCAAAACTGTTTTTT
>NA|TRBV24-1|TRBJ1-5|NA
CATSDFVSSADQPQHF
TGTGCCACCAGTGATTTTGTCTCTTCCGCAGATCAGCCCCAGCATTTT
>TRBD1|TRBV5-1|TRBJ1-2|NA
CASSLAGTGGKGYTF
TGCGCCAGCAGCTTGGCGGGGACAGGGGGCAAAGGCTACACCTTC
>NA|TRBV12-3/TRBV12-4|TRBJ2-7|NA
CASSFKHEQYF
TGTGCCAGCAGTTTTAAGCACGAGCAGTACTTC
>NA|TRBV6-2/TRBV6-3|TRBJ2-7|NA
CASSYGRGTPYEQYF
TGTGCCAGCAGTTATGGCCGGGGTACCCCCTACGAGCAGTACTTC
>TRBD1|TRBV18|TRBJ1-1|NA
CASSPGTADMNTEAFF
TGTGCCAGCTCACCCGGGACAGCGGATATGAACACTGAAGCTTTCTTT
>TRBD1|TRBV5-6|TRBJ1-2|NA
CASSSLGGGPNYGYTF
TGTGCCAGCAGCAGCCTAGGGGGCGGACCTAACTATGGCTACACCTTC